The rows below give T cell receptor beta chains drawn from one sample of a study of shared clonotypes between healthy human individuals. The data were produced by immunoSEQ multiplex PCR, yet TCRdb's version contains in-frame clones alone and is incomplete. The data contain a few million clones, over 85% of them seen just once; the ten biggest clones take up around 0.14%. The sequencing input was naive CD4+ T cells sorted from blood. Source of these receptors: a man aged 18 to 35 in good health. Both conserved end residues are part of each CDR3. The D gene is left open where the match is weak. Clone size, where shown, is once, few, many, or a class for clones that have expanded.

V: TRBV11-3
D: TRBD1
J: TRBJ1-1
size: -
DNA: TGTGCCAGCAGCCCAGACAGGGGACGGAACACTGAAGCTTTCTTT
CDR3: CASSPDRGRNTEAFF

V: TRBV23-1
D: -
J: TRBJ2-7
size: -
DNA: TGCGCCAGCCCGTTCAGGGACATTTACGAGCAGTACTTC
CDR3: CASPFRDIYEQYF

V: TRBV27
D: -
J: TRBJ2-3
size: once
DNA: TGTGCCAGCAGCAGCCCGGGACTCAGCACAGATACGCAGTATTTT
CDR3: CASSSPGLSTDTQYF

V: TRBV6-6
D: TRBD1
J: TRBJ2-1
size: -
DNA: TGTGCCAGCAGTAAGGGACAGGGTGCGAATGAGCAGTTCTTC
CDR3: CASSKGQGANEQFF

V: TRBV10-3
D: TRBD2
J: TRBJ2-7
size: -
DNA: TGTGCCATCGGATGGGTAGCGGGGCGGCTCTTGGAGCAGTACTTC
CDR3: CAIGWVAGRLLEQYF

V: TRBV19
D: TRBD1
J: TRBJ2-5
size: -
DNA: TGTGCCAGTAAAGGCCTGGGACAGGGCCACCAAGAGACCCAGTACTTC
CDR3: CASKGLGQGHQETQYF

V: TRBV11-2
D: TRBD1
J: TRBJ1-4
size: -
DNA: TGTGCCAGCAGCCCGCAGACAGGGGGCATGGAAAAACTGTTTTTT
CDR3: CASSPQTGGMEKLFF

V: TRBV6-5
D: TRBD2
J: TRBJ2-5
size: -
DNA: TGTGCCAGCAGTTACGACAGCGGGGGGGCCAGAGAGACCCAGTACTTC
CDR3: CASSYDSGGARETQYF

V: TRBV5-4
D: TRBD1
J: TRBJ2-1
size: -
DNA: TGTGCCAGCAGCCCACGGACAGGGTTGGGCAATGAGCAGTTCTTC
CDR3: CASSPRTGLGNEQFF

V: TRBV14
D: -
J: TRBJ2-3
size: -
DNA: TGTGCCAGCAGCTCCATAGATGCAGATACGCAGTATTTT
CDR3: CASSSIDADTQYF

V: TRBV28
D: -
J: TRBJ1-2
size: -
DNA: TGTGCCAGCAGTTGGACCCTTGGGGGCTACACCTTC
CDR3: CASSWTLGGYTF

V: TRBV7-2
D: -
J: TRBJ2-7
size: -
DNA: TGTGCCAGCAGCTGGGGACCGCAATTGATCTCCTACGAGCAGTACTTC
CDR3: CASSWGPQLISYEQYF

V: TRBV30
D: -
J: TRBJ1-5
size: once
DNA: TGTGCCTGGAGTCCCGGAGCAGATCAGCCCCAGCATTTT
CDR3: CAWSPGADQPQHF

V: TRBV5-4
D: -
J: TRBJ2-2
size: -
DNA: TGTGCCAGCAGCTTGGATAGTCCCGGGGAGCTGTTTTTT
CDR3: CASSLDSPGELFF

V: TRBV28
D: -
J: TRBJ2-6
size: once
DNA: TGTGCCACCTACGACCCGTCTGGGGCCAACGTCCTGACTTTC
CDR3: CATYDPSGANVLTF

V: TRBV19
D: -
J: TRBJ1-5
size: -
DNA: TGTGCCAGTAGTATCGGACATTTAAATCAGCCCCAGCATTTT
CDR3: CASSIGHLNQPQHF

V: TRBV11-2
D: TRBD2
J: TRBJ2-7
size: -
DNA: TGTGCCAGCAGCTTAATGATAGCGGGGTACGAGCAGTACTTC
CDR3: CASSLMIAGYEQYF

V: TRBV11-2
D: -
J: TRBJ1-2
size: -
DNA: TGTGCCAGCAGCCTGGGGATGGGCCTTAACTATGGCTACACCTTC
CDR3: CASSLGMGLNYGYTF

V: TRBV7-8
D: TRBD2
J: TRBJ2-7
size: once
DNA: TGTGCCAGCAGGCTTACCCTTCGCGGGACTAACTACGAGCAGTACTTC
CDR3: CASRLTLRGTNYEQYF

V: TRBV19
D: -
J: TRBJ1-5
size: -
DNA: TGTGCCAGTAGGCCTCCAGGGAGAGGGGAAAATCAGCCCCAGCATTTT
CDR3: CASRPPGRGENQPQHF

V: TRBV7-2
D: TRBD1
J: TRBJ2-7
size: -
DNA: TGTGCCAGCAGCTCACAGGGGGCTTCCTACGAGCAGTACTTC
CDR3: CASSSQGASYEQYF

V: TRBV18
D: TRBD1
J: TRBJ2-6
size: -
DNA: TGTGCCAGCTCACCGGACGTAACAGGGGAAGCTTTC
CDR3: CASSPDVTGEAF

V: TRBV5-1
D: TRBD2
J: TRBJ2-1
size: -
DNA: TGCGCCAGCAGCCCACTAGCGGGGAGGCAGGGAAATGAGCAGTTCTTC
CDR3: CASSPLAGRQGNEQFF

V: TRBV7-8
D: -
J: TRBJ1-3
size: -
DNA: TGTGCCAGCAGCTACAGCGTATACTCTGGAAACACCATATATTTT
CDR3: CASSYSVYSGNTIYF

V: TRBV2
D: -
J: TRBJ1-1
size: -
DNA: TGTGCCACCGCTGGAGGCCCGAACACTGAAGCTTTCTTT
CDR3: CATAGGPNTEAFF

V: TRBV30
D: -
J: TRBJ1-2
size: -
DNA: TGTGCCTGGACCCTCCGAAATGGCTACACCTTC
CDR3: CAWTLRNGYTF

V: TRBV9
D: -
J: TRBJ2-7
size: -
DNA: TGTGCCAGCAGCAACCTCCAGGGTAACGAGCAGTACTTC
CDR3: CASSNLQGNEQYF

V: TRBV5-1
D: -
J: TRBJ2-2
size: -
DNA: TGCGCCAGCAGCAGGGACGGGACGCAGAACACCGGGGAGCTGTTTTTT
CDR3: CASSRDGTQNTGELFF